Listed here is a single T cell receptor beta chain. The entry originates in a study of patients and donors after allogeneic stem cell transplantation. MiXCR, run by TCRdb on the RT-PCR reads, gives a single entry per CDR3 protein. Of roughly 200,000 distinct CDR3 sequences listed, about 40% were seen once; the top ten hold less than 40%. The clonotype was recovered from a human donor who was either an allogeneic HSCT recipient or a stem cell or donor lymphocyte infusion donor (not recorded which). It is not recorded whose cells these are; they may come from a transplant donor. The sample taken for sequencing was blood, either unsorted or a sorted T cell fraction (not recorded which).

The CDR3 sequence: CATSRDGEGNQETQYF. The CDR3 nucleotides are TGTGCCACCAGCAGAGATGGTGAGGGGAACCAAGAGACCCAGTACTTC. This rearrangement joins TRBV15 to TRBJ2-5; D may correspond to TRBD1 or TRBD2 (5 bases each). Germline V CDR1 and CDR2: LNHNV, YYDKDF (reference sequence). V lost 0 bases and J lost 0, with 11 bases in between. The CDR3 has 16 amino acids. The variable domain in full, completed from reference TRBV15 and TRBJ2-5, reads DAMVIQNPRYQVTQFGKPVTLSCSQTLNHNVMYWYQQKSSQAPKLLFHYYDKDFNNEADTPDNFQSRRPNTSFCFLDIRSPGLGDTAMYLCATSRDGEGNQETQYFGPGTRLLVL.